This T cell receptor (beta chain) was recorded in a study of tumor-infiltrating lymphocytes in localized non-small cell lung cancer. Profiled with immunoSEQ multiplex PCR; TCRdb holds only in-frame clones, not every one. The sample has roughly 24,000 clones, 50% to 80% seen once. The source is a human donor with non-small cell lung cancer. The source material was lung tumor tissue.

The CDR3 nucleotides read TGTGCCAGCAGCTTGGACGTGGACCAAGAGACCCAGTACTTC. Residues: CASSLDVDQETQYF. The rearrangement links TRBV5-5 to TRBJ2-5, with D unclear. There are 14 residues in the CDR3. V was shortened by 0 bases and J by 0 bases, with 6 bases between the two germline ends. Germline-derived CDR1 and CDR2 are SGHKS and YYEKEE (reference sequence). The full variable domain, completed using reference TRBV5-5 and TRBJ2-5, is DAGVTQSPTHLIKTRGQQVTLRCSPISGHKSVSWYQQVLGQGPQFIFQYYEKEERGRGNFPDRFSARQFPNYSSELNVNALLLGDSALYLCASSLDVDQETQYFGPGTRLLVL.